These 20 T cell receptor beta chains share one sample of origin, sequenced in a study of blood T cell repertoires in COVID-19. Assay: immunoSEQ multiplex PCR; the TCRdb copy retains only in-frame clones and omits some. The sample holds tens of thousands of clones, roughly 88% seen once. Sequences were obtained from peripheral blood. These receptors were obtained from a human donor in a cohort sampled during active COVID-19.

CDR3 sequence (DNA): TGTGCCAGCAGCTTAGGGGCGGGGGATGGCTACACCTTC. Protein product: CASSLGAGDGYTF. The chain is built from TRBV7-9 and TRBJ1-2; D perhaps matches TRBD1 (5 bases). V lost 1 base and J 6 bases, leaving 9 bases between the germline ends. Germline V lookup: CDR1 SEHNR, CDR2 FQNEAQ (reference sequence). The CDR3 loop spans 13 amino acids.

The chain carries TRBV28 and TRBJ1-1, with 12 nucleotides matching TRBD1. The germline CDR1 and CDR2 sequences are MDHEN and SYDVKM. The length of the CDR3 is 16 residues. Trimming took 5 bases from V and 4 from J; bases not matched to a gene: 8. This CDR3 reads CASSIGTGGFVTEAFF. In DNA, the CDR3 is TGTGCCAGCAGTATCGGGACAGGGGGCTTCGTCACTGAAGCTTTCTTT.

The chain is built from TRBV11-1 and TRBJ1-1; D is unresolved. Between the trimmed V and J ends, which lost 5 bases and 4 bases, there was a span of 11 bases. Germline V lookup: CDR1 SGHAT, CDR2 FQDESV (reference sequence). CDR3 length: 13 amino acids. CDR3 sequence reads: CASSPLVRTEAFF. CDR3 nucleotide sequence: TGTGCCAGCAGCCCGTTGGTGCGCACTGAAGCTTTCTTT.

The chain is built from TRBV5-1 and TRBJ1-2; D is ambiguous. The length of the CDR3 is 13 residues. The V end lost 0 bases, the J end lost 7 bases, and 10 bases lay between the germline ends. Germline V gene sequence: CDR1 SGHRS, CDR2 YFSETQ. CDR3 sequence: CASSLAVPGGYTF. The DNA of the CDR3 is TGCGCCAGCAGCTTGGCCGTTCCCGGTGGCTACACCTTC.

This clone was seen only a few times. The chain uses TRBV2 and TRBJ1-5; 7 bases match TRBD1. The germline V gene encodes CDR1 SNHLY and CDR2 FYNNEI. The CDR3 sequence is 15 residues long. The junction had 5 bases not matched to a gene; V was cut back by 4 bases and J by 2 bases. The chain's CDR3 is CASSVQGGGNQPQHF. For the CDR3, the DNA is TGTGCCAGCAGTGTCCAGGGGGGTGGCAATCAGCCCCAGCATTTT.

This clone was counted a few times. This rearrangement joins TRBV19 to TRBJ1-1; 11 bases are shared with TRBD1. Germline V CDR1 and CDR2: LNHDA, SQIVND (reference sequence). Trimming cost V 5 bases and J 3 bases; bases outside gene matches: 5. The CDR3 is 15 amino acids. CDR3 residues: CASSGWDRGYTEAFF. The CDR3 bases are TGTGCCAGTAGTGGATGGGACAGGGGGTACACTGAAGCTTTCTTT.

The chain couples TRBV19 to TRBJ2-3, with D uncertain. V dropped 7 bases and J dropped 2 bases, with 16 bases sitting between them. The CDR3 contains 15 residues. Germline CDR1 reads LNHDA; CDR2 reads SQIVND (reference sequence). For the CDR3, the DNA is TGTGCCAGTACCCCGGGTTCCCCCTACACAGATACGCAGTATTTT. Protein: CASTPGSPYTDTQYF.

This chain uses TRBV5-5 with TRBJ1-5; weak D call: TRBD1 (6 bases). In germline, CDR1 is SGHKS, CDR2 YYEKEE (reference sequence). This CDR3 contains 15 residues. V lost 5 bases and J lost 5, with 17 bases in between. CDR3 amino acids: CASSFYPDSYQPQHF. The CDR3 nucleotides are TGTGCCAGCAGTTTCTACCCGGACAGTTATCAGCCCCAGCATTTT.

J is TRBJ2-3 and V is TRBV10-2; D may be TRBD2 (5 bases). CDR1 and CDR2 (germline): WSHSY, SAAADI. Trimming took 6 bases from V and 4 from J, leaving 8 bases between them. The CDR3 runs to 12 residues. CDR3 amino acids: CASSPGADTQYF. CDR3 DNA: TGCGCCAGCAGCCCCGGGGCAGATACGCAGTATTTT.

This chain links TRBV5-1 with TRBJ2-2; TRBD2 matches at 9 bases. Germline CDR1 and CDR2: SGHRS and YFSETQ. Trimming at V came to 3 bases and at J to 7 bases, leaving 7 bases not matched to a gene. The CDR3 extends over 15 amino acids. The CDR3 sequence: CASSSLAGVGGELFF. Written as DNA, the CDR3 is TGCGCCAGCAGCTCCTTAGCGGGAGTTGGCGGGGAGCTGTTTTTT.

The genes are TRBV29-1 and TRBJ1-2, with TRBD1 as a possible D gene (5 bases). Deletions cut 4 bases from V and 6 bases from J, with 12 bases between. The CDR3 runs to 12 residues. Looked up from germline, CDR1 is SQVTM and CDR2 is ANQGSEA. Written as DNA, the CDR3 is TGCAGCGTTGCTAGGACATCGGATGGCTACACCTTC. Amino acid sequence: CSVARTSDGYTF.

The DNA of the CDR3 is TGTGCCAGCAGCTCAAGGACAGGGGGGTATGGCTACACCTTC. This gives the protein CASSSRTGGYGYTF. The chain joins TRBV9 to TRBJ1-2; the match to TRBD1 covers 10 bases. The germline V gene has CDR1 SGDLS and CDR2 YYNGEE. V gave up 4 bases and J gave up 5 bases; unmatched junction bases: 5. The CDR3 has 14 amino acids.

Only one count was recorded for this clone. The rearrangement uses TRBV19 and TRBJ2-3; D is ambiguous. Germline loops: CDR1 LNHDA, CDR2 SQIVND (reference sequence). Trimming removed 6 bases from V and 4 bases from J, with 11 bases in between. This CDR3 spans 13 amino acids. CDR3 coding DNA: TGTGCCAGTAGCCCCTTAGCTGCAGATACGCAGTATTTT. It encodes CASSPLAADTQYF.

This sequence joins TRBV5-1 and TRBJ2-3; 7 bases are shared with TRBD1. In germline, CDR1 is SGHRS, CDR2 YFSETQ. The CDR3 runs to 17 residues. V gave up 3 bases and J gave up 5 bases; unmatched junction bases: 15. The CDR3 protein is CASSSILRGRGVDTQYF. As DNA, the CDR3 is TGCGCCAGCAGCTCCATACTGAGGGGGCGCGGTGTAGATACGCAGTATTTT.

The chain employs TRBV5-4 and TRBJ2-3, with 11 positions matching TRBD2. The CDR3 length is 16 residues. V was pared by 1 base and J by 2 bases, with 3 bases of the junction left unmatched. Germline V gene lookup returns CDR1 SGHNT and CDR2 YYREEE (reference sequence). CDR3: CASSLTSGGDTDTQYF. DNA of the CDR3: TGTGCCAGCAGCTTGACTAGCGGGGGTGACACAGATACGCAGTATTTT.

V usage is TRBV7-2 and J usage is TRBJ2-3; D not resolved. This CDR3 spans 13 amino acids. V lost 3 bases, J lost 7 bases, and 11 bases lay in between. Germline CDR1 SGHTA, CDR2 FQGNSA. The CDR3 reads CASSLSVSNTQYF. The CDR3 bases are TGTGCCAGCAGCTTGAGTGTCTCGAATACGCAGTATTTT.

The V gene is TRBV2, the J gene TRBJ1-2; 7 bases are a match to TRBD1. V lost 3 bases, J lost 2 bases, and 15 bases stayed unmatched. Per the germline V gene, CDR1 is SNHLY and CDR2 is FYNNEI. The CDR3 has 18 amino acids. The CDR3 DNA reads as TGTGCCAGCAGTGATCGGCCAGGGGGGATTATCGGGAACTATGGCTACACCTTC. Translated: CASSDRPGGIIGNYGYTF.

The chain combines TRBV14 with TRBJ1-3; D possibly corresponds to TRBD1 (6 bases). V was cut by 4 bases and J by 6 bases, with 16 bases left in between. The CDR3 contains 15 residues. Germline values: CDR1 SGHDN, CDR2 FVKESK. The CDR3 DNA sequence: TGTGCCAGCAGCCTATTTGGGACACCGCAAAACACCATATATTTT. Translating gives CASSLFGTPQNTIYF.

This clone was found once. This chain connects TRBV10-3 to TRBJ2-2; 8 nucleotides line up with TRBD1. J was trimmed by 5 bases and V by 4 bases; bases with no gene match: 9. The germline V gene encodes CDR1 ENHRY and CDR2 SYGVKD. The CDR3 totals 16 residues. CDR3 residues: CAISGSDRGETGELFF. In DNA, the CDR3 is TGTGCCATCAGTGGGAGTGACAGGGGAGAAACCGGGGAGCTGTTTTTT.

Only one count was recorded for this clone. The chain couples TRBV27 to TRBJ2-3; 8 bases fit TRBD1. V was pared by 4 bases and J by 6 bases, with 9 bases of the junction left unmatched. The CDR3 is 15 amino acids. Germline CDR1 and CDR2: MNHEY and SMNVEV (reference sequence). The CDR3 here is CASSSRQGSGDTQYF. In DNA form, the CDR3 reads TGTGCCAGCAGTTCAAGACAGGGGAGTGGGGATACGCAGTATTTT.